A single sample gave rise to the 9 T cell receptor beta chains below, sequenced in a study of response to subunit inactivated influenza vaccine. One entry per CDR3 protein, called by TCRdb with MiXCR from the RT-PCR reads. This sample has almost 600,000 distinct CDR3 sequences, with approximately 15% found just once. The material sequenced was PBMCs from blood, taken approximately 13 days after vaccination. These receptors were obtained from a man in his fifties who received an inactivated influenza vaccine.

This clonotype was observed a handful of times. The chain employs TRBV29-1 and TRBJ2-5, with TRBD1 as a possible D gene (6 bases). There are 14 residues in the CDR3. Trimming left V 6 bases short and J 1 base short, with 15 bases between. From germline, CDR1 is SQVTM and CDR2 ANQGSEA. DNA for the CDR3: TGCAGCGTGGACCCGGACAGCCTCCAAGAGACCCAGTACTTC. Translating it yields CSVDPDSLQETQYF. Full variable domain (outside the CDR3, taken from reference TRBV29-1 and TRBJ2-5): SAVISQKPSRDICQRGTSLTIQCQVDSQVTMMFWYRQQPGQSLTLIATANQGSEATYESGFVIDKFPISRPNLTFSTLTVSNMSPEDSSIYLCSVDPDSLQETQYFGPGTRLLVL.

This clonotype has a count of ten or more. V gene TRBV4-1 combines with J gene TRBJ2-7; tentatively, D is TRBD1 or TRBD2 (5 bases each). V lost 3 bases to trimming and J lost 3 bases, with 12 bases between them. Germline values: CDR1 MGHRA, CDR2 YSYEKL. CDR3 length: 14 amino acids. This chain's CDR3 is CASSQRLGDYEQYF. In nucleotides, the CDR3 is TGCGCCAGCAGCCAGAGGCTGGGGGACTACGAGCAGTACTTC.

DNA of the CDR3: TGTGCCAGCAGCGCGTCCCTTTTCCACACTGAAGCTTTCTTT. This gives the protein CASSASLFHTEAFF. The chain joins TRBV7-2 to TRBJ1-1; D remains unclear. There are 14 residues in the CDR3. CDR1 and CDR2 (germline): SGHTA, FQGNSA. V lost 5 bases to trimming and J lost 3 bases, with 13 bases between them.

This chain uses TRBV29-1 with TRBJ2-1; D gene uncertain. Looked up from germline, CDR1 is SQVTM and CDR2 is ANQGSEA. CDR3 length: 12 amino acids. V was shortened by 4 bases and J by 6 bases, with 10 bases between the two germline ends. The CDR3 coding sequence is TGCAGCGTTGTGGTTGGCCCCAATGAGCAGTTCTTC. Its translation: CSVVVGPNEQFF.

Many counts were recorded for this clonotype. The chain uses TRBV29-1 and TRBJ1-2; 7 bases map to TRBD1. V was pared by 0 bases and J by 8 bases, with 15 bases of the junction left unmatched. The CDR3 has 16 amino acids. Germline V gives CDR1 SQVTM, CDR2 ANQGSEA. The CDR3 coding sequence is TGCAGCGTTGAAGACCCCATCGCCCAGGGGGGTAAAGGCTACACCTTC. Its translation: CSVEDPIAQGGKGYTF.

This clonotype has more than one count but fewer than ten. V usage is TRBV5-1 and J usage is TRBJ2-3; D may be TRBD2 (5 bases). V was cut by 4 bases and J by 4 bases, with 13 bases left in between. CDR1 SGHRS and CDR2 YFSETQ come from the germline V gene. This CDR3 region has 14 residues. DNA for the CDR3: TGCGCCAGCAGCCCCCGAGGAGGTCCAGATACGCAGTATTTT. Amino acids: CASSPRGGPDTQYF.

This clonotype appeared a few times. The CDR3 region is CSARDQLRGYEQYF. CDR3 in DNA: TGCAGTGCTAGAGATCAGCTCAGGGGCTACGAGCAGTACTTC. V usage is TRBV20-1 and J usage is TRBJ2-7, with D possibly TRBD1 on 6 matching bases. The CDR3 contains 14 residues. Germline CDR1 reads DFQATT; CDR2 reads SNEGSKA (reference sequence). Trimming took 0 bases from V and 3 from J, leaving 12 bases between them.

The genes are TRBV10-3 and TRBJ1-6, with D unresolved. V dropped 0 bases and J dropped 7 bases, with 7 bases sitting between them. The CDR3 consists of 14 residues. Germline V gene lookup returns CDR1 ENHRY and CDR2 SYGVKD. This CDR3 reads CAISESIRNSPLHF. CDR3 coding DNA: TGTGCCATCAGTGAGTCGATTAGAAATTCACCCCTCCACTTT.

The chain couples TRBV7-9 to TRBJ2-2, with D hard to call. CDR1 is SEHNR and CDR2 is FQNEAQ in the germline V gene (reference sequence). This CDR3 has 16 residues. Trimming removed 0 bases from V and 3 bases from J, with 11 bases in between. CDR3 protein: CASSLASGPYTGELFF. CDR3 nucleotides: TGTGCCAGCAGCTTAGCCAGTGGACCATACACCGGGGAGCTGTTTTTT.